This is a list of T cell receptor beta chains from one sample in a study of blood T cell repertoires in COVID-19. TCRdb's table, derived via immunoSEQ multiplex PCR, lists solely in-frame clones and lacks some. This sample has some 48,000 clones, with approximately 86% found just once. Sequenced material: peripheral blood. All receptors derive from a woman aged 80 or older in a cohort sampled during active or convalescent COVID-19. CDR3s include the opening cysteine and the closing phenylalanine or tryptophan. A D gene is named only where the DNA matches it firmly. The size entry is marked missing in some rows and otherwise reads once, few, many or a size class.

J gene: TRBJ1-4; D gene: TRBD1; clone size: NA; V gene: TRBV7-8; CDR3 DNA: TGTGCCAGCAGCTACCACAGGGGGCGGCCTGAAAAACTGTTTTTT; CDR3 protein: CASSYHRGRPEKLFF
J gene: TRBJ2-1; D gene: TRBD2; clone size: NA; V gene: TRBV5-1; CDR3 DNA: TGCGCCAGCAGCTCGGGAGGGGTTTCCTACAATGAGCAGTTCTTC; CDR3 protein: CASSSGGVSYNEQFF
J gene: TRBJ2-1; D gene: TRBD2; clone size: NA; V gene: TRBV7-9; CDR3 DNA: TGTGCCAGCAGTCTGACTAGCGGGGGGAATGAGCAGTTCTTC; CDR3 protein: CASSLTSGGNEQFF
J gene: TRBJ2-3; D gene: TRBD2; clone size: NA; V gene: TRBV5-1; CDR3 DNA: TGCGCCAGCAGCTCGGGACTAGCCACCTCAGCAGATACGCAGTATTTT; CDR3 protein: CASSSGLATSADTQYF
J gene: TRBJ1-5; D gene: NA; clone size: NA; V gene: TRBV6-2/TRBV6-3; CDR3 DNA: TGTGCCAGCAGTTACTCGAGGAGCAATCAGCCCCAGCATTTT; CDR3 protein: CASSYSRSNQPQHF
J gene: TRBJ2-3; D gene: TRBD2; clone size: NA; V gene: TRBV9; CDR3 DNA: TGTGCCAGCAGCGCCCCGGGACTAGCGCCTCTCACAGATACGCAGTATTTT; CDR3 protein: CASSAPGLAPLTDTQYF
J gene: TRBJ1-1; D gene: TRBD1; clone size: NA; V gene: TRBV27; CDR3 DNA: TGTGCCAGCAGAGCTGGGACAGCGAACACTGAAGCTTTCTTT; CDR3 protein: CASRAGTANTEAFF
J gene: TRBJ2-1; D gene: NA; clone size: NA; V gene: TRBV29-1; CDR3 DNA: TGCAGCGCCGTCGGGACAAACAACAATGAGCAGTTCTTC; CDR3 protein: CSAVGTNNNEQFF
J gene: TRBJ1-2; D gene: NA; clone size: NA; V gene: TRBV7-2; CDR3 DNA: TGTGCCAGCAGCTCCGTCGCTAACTATGGCTACACCTTC; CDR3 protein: CASSSVANYGYTF
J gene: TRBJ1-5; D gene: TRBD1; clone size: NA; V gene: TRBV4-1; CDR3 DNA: TGCGCCAGCAGCCAAGGGTTAGGACAGGGCAATCAGCCCCAGCATTTT; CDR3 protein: CASSQGLGQGNQPQHF
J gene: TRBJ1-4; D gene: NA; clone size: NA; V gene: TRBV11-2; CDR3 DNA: TGTGCCAGCAGCTTATCTTGGGGGGCAACTAATGAAAAACTGTTTTTT; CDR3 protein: CASSLSWGATNEKLFF
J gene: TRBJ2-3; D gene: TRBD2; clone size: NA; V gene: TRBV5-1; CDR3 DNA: TGCGCCAGCAGCTCAATGCGGGGGGACACAGATACGCAGTATTTT; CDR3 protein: CASSSMRGDTDTQYF
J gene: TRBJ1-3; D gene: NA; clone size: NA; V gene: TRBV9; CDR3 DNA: TGTGCCAGCAGCGTAGGGCCATGGGCTACTGGAAACACCATATATTTT; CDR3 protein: CASSVGPWATGNTIYF
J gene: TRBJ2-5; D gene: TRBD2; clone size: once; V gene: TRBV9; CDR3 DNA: TGTGCCAGCAGCGTTGGTAGCGGGCTGGTGGAGACCCAGTACTTC; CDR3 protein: CASSVGSGLVETQYF
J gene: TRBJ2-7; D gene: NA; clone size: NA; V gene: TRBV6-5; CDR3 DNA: TGTGCCAGCAGTTACTCGATCCCGGTTTACGAGCAGTACTTC; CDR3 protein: CASSYSIPVYEQYF
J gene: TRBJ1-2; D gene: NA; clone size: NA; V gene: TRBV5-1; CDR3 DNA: TGCGCCAGCAGCTTGGCCCCGGACATCCAAGTCTACACCTTC; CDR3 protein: CASSLAPDIQVYTF